Sequencing of this TCR beta chain was carried out in a study of T cells expressing NK-cell markers. This CDR3 is 12 amino acids long. Germline values: CDR1 KGHSH, CDR2 LQKENI. After re-calling the 5' RACE reads, TCRdb lists one entry per CDR3 protein, DNA absent. The repertoire table contains 140,000 or so distinct CDR3 sequences. The specimen was blood T cells: a sorted CD56 or NKG2C T cell subset, CD4+ or CD8+ T cells, or bulk PBMC T cells (not recorded which). This sequence joins TRBV18 and TRBJ2-1; the TCRdb D gene call, TRBD1, has no DNA to confirm it. The TCR sequence derives from a man aged 18 to 30 in good health. The CDR3 is CASSRDSDEQFF.